This T cell receptor beta chain was captured in a study of cytomegalovirus exposure and HLA in healthy donors. Regarding the study as a whole: Previously analyzed data showed that most TCR beta V segments were productive at a frequency of about 90% or about 30%. In vitro confirmation showed a few CMV-associated chains to be CMV antigen specific. The study flagged some 170 TCR beta chains as cytomegalovirus-associated. In a later analysis, a missense DCLRE1C variant was linked to TCR beta V- and J-gene trimming.

PCR used 60 Vbeta primers and 13 Jbeta primers. Measured with immunoSEQ multiplex PCR; TCRdb has only the in-frame clones, and not every one. The sample records approximately 190,000 clones, around 84% being singletons. This CDR3 region has 12 residues. CDR1 and CDR2 (germline): MDHEN, SYDVKM. V dropped 5 bases and J dropped 3 bases, with 8 bases sitting between them. Note on this clone: The antigen is unknown.

The sequence was obtained from a woman aged 45-65 years in good health and CMV-seropositive. Sequenced sample: PBMCs. This sequence joins TRBV28 and TRBJ2-7; D unresolved. CDR3 nucleotides: TGTGCCAGCAGTCCCTCGGGCTACGAGCAGTACTTC. Translating gives CASSPSGYEQYF.